The TCR beta chain described here comes from a study of T-cell reconstitution after alpha-beta-depleted transplantation in children. Unique molecular identifiers were built into the TCRbeta library. TCRdb independently ran MiXCR on the PCR reads; one entry per CDR3 protein. The data hold roughly 250,000 distinct CDR3 sequences, with roughly 7.7% observed a single time. This clonotype was observed many times. What it binds is not known. Whole-study findings and limits: It was newly produced T cells that mostly accounted for T-cell counts and diversity one year after transplant. After transplant, at about two months, alpha-beta T cells were reportedly derived from several hundred expanded graft clones.

The CDR3 spans 11 residues. Germline assignment: CDR1 KGHDR and CDR2 SFDVKD. V dropped 9 bases and J dropped 7 bases, with 9 bases sitting between them. The sample consisted of PBMCs, mostly from graft donor cells, taken 180 days after TCRalphabeta/CD19-depleted stem cell transplant. The rearrangement uses TRBV24-1 and TRBJ2-1; possible D gene TRBD2, 6 bases. The clonotype comes from a male patient younger than 18 who had a stem cell transplant for acute lymphoblastic leukemia, so the T cells may come from the graft donor. The CDR3 sequence is CATPGGNEQFF. For the CDR3, the DNA is TGTGCCACCCCTGGAGGGAATGAGCAGTTCTTC.